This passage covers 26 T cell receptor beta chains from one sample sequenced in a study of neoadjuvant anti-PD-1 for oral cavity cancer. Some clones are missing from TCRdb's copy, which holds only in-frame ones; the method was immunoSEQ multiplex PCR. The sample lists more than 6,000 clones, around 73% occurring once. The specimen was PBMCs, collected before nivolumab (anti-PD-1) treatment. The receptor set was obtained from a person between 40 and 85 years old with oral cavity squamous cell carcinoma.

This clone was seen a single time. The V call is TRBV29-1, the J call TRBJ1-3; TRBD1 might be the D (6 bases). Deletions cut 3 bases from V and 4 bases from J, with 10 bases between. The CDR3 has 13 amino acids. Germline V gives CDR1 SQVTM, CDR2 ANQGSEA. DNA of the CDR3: TGCAGCGTTGATCAGACAGGAGGAAACACCATATATTTT. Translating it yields CSVDQTGGNTIYF.

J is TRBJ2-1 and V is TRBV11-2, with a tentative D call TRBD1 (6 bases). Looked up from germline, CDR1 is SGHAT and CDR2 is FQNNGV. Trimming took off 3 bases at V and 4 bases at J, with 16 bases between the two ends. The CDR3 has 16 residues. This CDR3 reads CASSFLPGADYNEQFF. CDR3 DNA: TGTGCCAGCAGCTTCCTCCCAGGGGCAGATTACAATGAGCAGTTCTTC.

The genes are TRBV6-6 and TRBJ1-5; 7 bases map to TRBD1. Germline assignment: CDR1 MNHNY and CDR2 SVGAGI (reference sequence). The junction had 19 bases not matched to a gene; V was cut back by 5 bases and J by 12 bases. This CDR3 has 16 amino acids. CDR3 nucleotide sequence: TGTGCCAGCAGTCCAGGGGGAAATCTAGCCATCAGCAACCAGCATTTT. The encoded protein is CASSPGGNLAISNQHF.

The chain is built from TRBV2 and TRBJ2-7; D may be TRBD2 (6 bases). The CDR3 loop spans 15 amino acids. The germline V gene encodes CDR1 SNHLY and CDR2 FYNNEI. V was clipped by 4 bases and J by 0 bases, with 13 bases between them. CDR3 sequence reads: CASSVTTGSSYEQYF. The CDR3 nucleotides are TGTGCCAGCAGTGTTACCACCGGGAGCTCCTACGAGCAGTACTTC.

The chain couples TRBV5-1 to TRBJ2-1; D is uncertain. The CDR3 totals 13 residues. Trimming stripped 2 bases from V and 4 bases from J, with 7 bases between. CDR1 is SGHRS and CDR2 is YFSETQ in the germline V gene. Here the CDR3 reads CASSFRIYNEQFF. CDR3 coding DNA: TGCGCCAGCAGCTTCCGGATATACAATGAGCAGTTCTTC.

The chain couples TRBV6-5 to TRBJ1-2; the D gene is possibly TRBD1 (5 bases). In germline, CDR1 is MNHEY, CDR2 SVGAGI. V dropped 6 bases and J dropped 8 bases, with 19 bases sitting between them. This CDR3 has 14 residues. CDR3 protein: CASRLRGEAGGYTF. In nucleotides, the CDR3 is TGTGCCAGCAGGCTCCGAGGGGAGGCGGGCGGCTACACCTTC.

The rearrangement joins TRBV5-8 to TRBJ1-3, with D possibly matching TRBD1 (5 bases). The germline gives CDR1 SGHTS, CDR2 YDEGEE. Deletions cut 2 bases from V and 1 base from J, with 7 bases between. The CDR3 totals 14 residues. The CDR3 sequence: CASSLGVSGNTIYF. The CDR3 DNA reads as TGTGCCAGCAGCTTAGGGGTGTCTGGAAACACCATATATTTT.

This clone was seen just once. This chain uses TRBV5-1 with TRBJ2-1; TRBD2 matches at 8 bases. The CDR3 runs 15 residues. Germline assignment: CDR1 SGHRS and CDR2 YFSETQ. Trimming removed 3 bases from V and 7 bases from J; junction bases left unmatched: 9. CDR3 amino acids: CASSYTNRGGNEQFF. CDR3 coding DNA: TGCGCCAGCAGCTACACAAACCGGGGGGGTAATGAGCAGTTCTTC. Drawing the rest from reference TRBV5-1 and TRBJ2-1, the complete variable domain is KAGVTQTPRYLIKTRGQQVTLSCSPISGHRSVSWYQQTPGQGLQFLFEYFSETQRNKGNFPGRFSGRQFSNSRSEMNVSTLELGDSALYLCASSYTNRGGNEQFFGPGTRLTVL.

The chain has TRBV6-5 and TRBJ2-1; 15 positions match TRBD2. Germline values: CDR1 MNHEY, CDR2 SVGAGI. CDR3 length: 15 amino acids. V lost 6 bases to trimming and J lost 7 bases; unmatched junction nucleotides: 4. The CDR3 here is CASSRGTSGGNEQFF. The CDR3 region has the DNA TGTGCCAGCAGCCGTGGGACTAGCGGGGGGAATGAGCAGTTCTTC.

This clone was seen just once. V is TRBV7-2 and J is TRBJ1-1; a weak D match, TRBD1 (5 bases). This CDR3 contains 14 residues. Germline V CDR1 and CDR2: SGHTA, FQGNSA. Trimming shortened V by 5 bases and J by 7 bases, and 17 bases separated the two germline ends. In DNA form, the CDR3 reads TGTGCCAGCAGCCTCGACAGTAGTTTCTATGAAGCTTTCTTT. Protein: CASSLDSSFYEAFF.

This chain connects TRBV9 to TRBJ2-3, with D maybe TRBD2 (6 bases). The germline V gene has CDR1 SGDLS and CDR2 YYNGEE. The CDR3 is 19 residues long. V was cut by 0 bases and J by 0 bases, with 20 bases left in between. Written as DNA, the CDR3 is TGTGCCAGCAGCGTAGAACCTTTTTTAGGGACTTCTAGCACAGATACGCAGTATTTT. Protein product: CASSVEPFLGTSSTDTQYF. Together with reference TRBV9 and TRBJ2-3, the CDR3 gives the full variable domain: DSGVTQTPKHLITATGQRVTLRCSPRSGDLSVYWYQQSLDQGLQFLIQYYNGEERAKGNILERFSAQQFPDLHSELNLSSLELGDSALYFCASSVEPFLGTSSTDTQYFGPGTRLTVL.

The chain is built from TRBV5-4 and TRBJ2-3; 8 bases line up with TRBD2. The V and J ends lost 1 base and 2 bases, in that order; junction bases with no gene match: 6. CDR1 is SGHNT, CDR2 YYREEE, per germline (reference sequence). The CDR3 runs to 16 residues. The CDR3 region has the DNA TGTGCCAGCAGCTTGAAACTAGCGGCGATCACAGATACGCAGTATTTT. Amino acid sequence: CASSLKLAAITDTQYF.

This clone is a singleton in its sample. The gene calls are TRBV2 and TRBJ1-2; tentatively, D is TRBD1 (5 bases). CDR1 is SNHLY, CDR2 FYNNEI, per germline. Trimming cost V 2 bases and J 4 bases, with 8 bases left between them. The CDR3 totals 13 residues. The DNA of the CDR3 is TGTGCCAGCAGTGAAACGGGACTCTATGGCTACACCTTC. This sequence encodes CASSETGLYGYTF.

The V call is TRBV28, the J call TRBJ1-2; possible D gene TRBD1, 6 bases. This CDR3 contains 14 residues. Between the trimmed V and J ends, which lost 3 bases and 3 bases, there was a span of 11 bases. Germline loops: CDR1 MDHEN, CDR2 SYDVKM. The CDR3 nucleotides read TGTGCCAGCAGTTTTGGCAGGGGTGACTATGGCTACACCTTC. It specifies CASSFGRGDYGYTF.

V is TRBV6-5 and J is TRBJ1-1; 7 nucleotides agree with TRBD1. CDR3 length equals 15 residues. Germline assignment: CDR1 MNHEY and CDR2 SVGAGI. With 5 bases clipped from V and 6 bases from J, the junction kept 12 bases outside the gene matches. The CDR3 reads CASSTVAGGGAEAFF. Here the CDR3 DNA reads TGTGCCAGCAGTACCGTGGCAGGAGGGGGCGCTGAAGCTTTCTTT.

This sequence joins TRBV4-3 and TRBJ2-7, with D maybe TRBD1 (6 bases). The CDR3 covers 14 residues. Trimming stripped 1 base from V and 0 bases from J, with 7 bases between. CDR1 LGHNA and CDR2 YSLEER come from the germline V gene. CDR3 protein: CASSQVRGSYEQYF. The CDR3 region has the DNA TGCGCCAGCAGCCAAGTCAGGGGCTCCTACGAGCAGTACTTC.

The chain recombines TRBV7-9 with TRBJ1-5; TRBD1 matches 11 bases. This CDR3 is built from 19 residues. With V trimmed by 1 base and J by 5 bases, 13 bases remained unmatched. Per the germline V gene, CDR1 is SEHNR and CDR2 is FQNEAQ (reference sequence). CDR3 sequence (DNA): TGTGCCAGCAGCTTAGTGGTGCGCGGACAGGGGGCGAGGGATCAGCCCCAGCATTTT. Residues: CASSLVVRGQGARDQPQHF. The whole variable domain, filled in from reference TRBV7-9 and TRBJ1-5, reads DTGVSQNPRHKITKRGQNVTFRCDPISEHNRLYWYRQTLGQGPEFLTYFQNEAQLEKSRLLSDRFSAERPKGSFSTLEIQRTEQGDSAMYLCASSLVVRGQGARDQPQHFGDGTRLSIL.

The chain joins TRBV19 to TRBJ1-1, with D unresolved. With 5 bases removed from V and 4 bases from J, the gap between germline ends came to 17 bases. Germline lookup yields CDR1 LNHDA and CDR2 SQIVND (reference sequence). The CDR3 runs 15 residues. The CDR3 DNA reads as TGTGCCAGTAGTTCCCGTGGGGAATTGGGCACTGAAGCTTTCTTT. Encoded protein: CASSSRGELGTEAFF. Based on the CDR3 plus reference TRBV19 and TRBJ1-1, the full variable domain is DGGITQSPKYLFRKEGQNVTLSCEQNLNHDAMYWYRQDPGQGLRLIYYSQIVNDFQKGDIAEGYSVSREKKESFPLTVTSAQKNPTAFYLCASSSRGELGTEAFFGQGTRLTVV.

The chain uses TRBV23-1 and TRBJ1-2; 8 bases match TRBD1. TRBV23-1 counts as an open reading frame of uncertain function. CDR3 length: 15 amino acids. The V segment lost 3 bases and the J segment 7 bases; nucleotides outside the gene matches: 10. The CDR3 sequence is CASSHPDRDPAGYTF. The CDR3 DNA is TGCGCCAGCAGTCATCCGGACAGGGATCCTGCTGGCTACACCTTC.

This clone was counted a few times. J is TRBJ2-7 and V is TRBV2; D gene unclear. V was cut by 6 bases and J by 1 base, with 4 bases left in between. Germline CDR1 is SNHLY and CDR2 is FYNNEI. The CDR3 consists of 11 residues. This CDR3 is CASRRSYEQYF. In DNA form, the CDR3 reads TGTGCCAGCAGAAGATCCTACGAGCAGTACTTC.

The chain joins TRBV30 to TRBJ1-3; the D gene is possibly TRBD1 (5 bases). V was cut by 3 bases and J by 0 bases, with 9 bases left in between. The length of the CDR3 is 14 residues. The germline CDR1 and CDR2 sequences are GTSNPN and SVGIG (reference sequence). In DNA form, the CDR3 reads TGTGCCTGGAGCGGGGGATACTCTGGAAACACCATATATTTT. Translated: CAWSGGYSGNTIYF.

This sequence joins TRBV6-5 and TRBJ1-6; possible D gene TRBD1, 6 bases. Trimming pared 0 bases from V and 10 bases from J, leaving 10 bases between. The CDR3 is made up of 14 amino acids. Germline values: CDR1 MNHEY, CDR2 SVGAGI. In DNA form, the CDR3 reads TGTGCCAGCAGTTACTCGACAGGCCCGTCACCCCTCCACTTT. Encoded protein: CASSYSTGPSPLHF.

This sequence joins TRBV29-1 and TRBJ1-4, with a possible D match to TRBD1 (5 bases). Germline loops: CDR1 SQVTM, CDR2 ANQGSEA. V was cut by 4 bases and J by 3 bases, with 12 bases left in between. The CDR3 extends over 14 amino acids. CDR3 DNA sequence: TGCAGCGTTGCCGAGGCGGGGGCTAATGAAAAACTGTTTTTT. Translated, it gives CSVAEAGANEKLFF.

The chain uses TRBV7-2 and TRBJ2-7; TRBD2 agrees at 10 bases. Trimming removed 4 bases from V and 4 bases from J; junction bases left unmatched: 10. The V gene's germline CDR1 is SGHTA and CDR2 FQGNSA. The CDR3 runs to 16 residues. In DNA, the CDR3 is TGTGCCAGCAGCTCAAGGCCGGGACTAGCGCAGTACGAGCAGTACTTC. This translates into CASSSRPGLAQYEQYF.

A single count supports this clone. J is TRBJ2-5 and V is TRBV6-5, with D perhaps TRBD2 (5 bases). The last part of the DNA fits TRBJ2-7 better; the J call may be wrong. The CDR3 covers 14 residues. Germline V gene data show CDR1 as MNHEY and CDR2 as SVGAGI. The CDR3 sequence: CASSRERLGYEQYF. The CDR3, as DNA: TGTGCCAGCAGCCGGGAACGGCTAGGGTACGAGCAGTACTTC.

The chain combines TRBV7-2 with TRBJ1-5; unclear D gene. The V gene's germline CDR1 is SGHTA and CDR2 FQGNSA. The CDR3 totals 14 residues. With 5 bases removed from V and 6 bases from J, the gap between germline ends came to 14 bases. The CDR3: CASSQEWVGQPQHF. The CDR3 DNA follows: TGTGCCAGCAGCCAAGAATGGGTCGGTCAGCCCCAGCATTTT.